What follows describes a single T cell receptor beta chain. This table comes from immunoSEQ multiplex PCR, and its TCRdb copy is limited to in-frame clones, with some not included. Of over 130,000 clones listed, about 82% are singletons. The data stem from a study of blood T cell repertoires in COVID-19. About the research overall: Sites across the United States, Italy and Spain contributed samples from acute and convalescent COVID-19.

The TCR originated in a woman aged 80 or over with active or convalescent COVID-19. The sequenced sample consisted of peripheral blood.

The CDR3 sequence is CASSDTSRGPHTEQYF. The DNA for the CDR3 is TGTGCCAGCAGTGACACTTCGCGGGGGCCCCATACGGAGCAGTACTTC. This sequence joins TRBV25-1 and TRBJ2-7; D is possibly TRBD2 (7 bases). Germline CDR1 MGHDK, CDR2 SYGVNS. This CDR3 is 16 amino acids long. V was shortened by 3 bases and J by 7 bases, with 22 bases between the two germline ends.